This T cell receptor beta chain was profiled in a study of technical replicates of blood from a handful of donors. Repertoires were generated with immunoSEQ multiplex PCR, while TCRdb's copy carries only in-frame clones and drops some. The data hold roughly 80,000 clones, with 89% observed a single time. Germline assignment: CDR1 SNHLY and CDR2 FYNNEI. This CDR3 region has 16 residues. V was cut by 10 bases and J by 4 bases, with 22 bases left in between. The rearrangement uses TRBV2 and TRBJ2-2; possibly TRBD1 for D (5 bases). This clonotype was obtained from a human donor in good health. Sequenced sample: T cells isolated from PBMCs. CDR3 sequence reads: CAIKDPDTTFTGELFF. The CDR3 DNA reads TGTGCCATAAAGGACCCGGACACTACATTCACCGGGGAGCTGTTTTTT.